Presented here are 30 T cell receptor beta chains from one specimen sequenced in a study of tissue T cells after allogeneic stem cell transplantation. Libraries were prepared by immunoSEQ multiplex PCR; TCRdb keeps only in-frame clonotypes and omits some of them. Of over 8,500 clones in the sample, around 40% were seen once. Time point of the sample: mouse harvest day 7 after allogeneic transplant. The graft held 10^6 splenic CD5+ T cells and 10^7 T-cell-depleted bone marrow cells. Sequenced sample: skin. The receptors come from a female BALB/c mouse given C57BL/6 T cells with graft-versus-host disease after an allogeneic hematopoietic cell transplant.

Relative to its sample, this clone is medium-sized. Germline and genes: mouse. The CDR3 end falls 1 residue outside the read, so it is completed with the germline J gene. The chain links TRBV19 to TRBJ1-3; TRBD1 matches at 7 bases. Looked up from germline, CDR1 is FNHDT and CDR2 is SITEND (reference sequence). The CDR3 length is 12 residues. The DNA read from the CDR3 is TGTGCGATACAGGGGCCTGGAAATACGCTCTAT. This translates into CAIQGPGNTLY. The full CDR3 reads CAIQGPGNTLYF. The variable domain in full, with the rest retrieved from reference TRBV19 and TRBJ1-3, is GGIITQTPKFLIGQEGQKLTLKCQQNFNHDTMYWYRQDSGKGLRLIYYSITENDLQKGDLSEGYDASREKKSSFSLTVTSAQKNEMAVFLCAIQGPGNTLYFGEGSRLIVV.

Notes on this clone: Mouse gene names and germline throughout. The CDR3 extends 1 residue past the end of the read, so its final part is completed from the germline J gene. The rearrangement uses TRBV26 and TRBJ2-4, with TRBD1 matching over 9 bases. This CDR3 has 15 amino acids. Per the germline V gene, CDR1 is KGHPV and CDR2 is FQNQEV (reference sequence). Unmatched junction bases numbered 1, after V lost 0 bases and J lost 3 bases. CDR3 sequence reads: CASSLSDRGQNTLYF. The sequenced part of the CDR3 DNA is TGTGCCAGCAGTCTGTCGGACAGGGGACAAAACACCTTGTAC.

With respect to this clone: These gene names are mouse names. The read ends 1 residue before the CDR3 terminus; that terminus is restored from the germline J gene. The chain couples TRBV13-1 to TRBJ2-1; 7 bases are a match to TRBD1. Germline trimming cut 0 bases from V and 1 base from J; bases unmatched to any gene: 4. The CDR3 contains 16 residues. Per the germline V gene, CDR1 is NSHNY and CDR2 is SYGAGN. The sequenced part of the CDR3 DNA is TGTGCCAGCAGTGATGTCCGGGACAGAAACTATGCTGAGCAGTTC. As protein: CASSDVRDRNYAEQF. The full CDR3 reads CASSDVRDRNYAEQFF.

This clone was counted a few times. The gene names given are mouse names. From the germline J gene comes the end of the CDR3, since the read stops 1 residue before it. This sequence joins TRBV15 and TRBJ1-4; unclear D gene. Germline-derived CDR1 and CDR2 are SGHND and FRSKSL. With 6 bases removed from V and 3 bases from J, the gap between germline ends came to 5 bases. CDR3 length equals 12 residues. The covered CDR3 bases are TGTGCCAGCAGGGACGCCAACGAAAGATTATTT. This codes for CASRDANERLF. From start to end, the CDR3 is CASRDANERLFF.

With regard to this clone: Genes and germline come from the mouse. The CDR3 goes on 1 residue after the read ends, and that part is filled in from the germline J gene. The chain links TRBV26 to TRBJ2-5; TRBD1 is a possible D gene (7 bases). V was pared by 0 bases and J by 2 bases, with 9 bases between. Per the germline V gene, CDR1 is KGHPV and CDR2 is FQNQEV (reference sequence). CDR3 length equals 15 residues. CDR3 bases read: TGTGCCAGCAGTCTGTCAGGGGGCCGCCAAGACACCCAGTAC. Protein sequence: CASSLSGGRQDTQY. The CDR3 reads in full as CASSLSGGRQDTQYF.

As for this clone: Gene names are mouse gene names. The read is 1 residue too short to cover the CDR3 end, so that end is filled in from the germline J gene. The V and J genes are TRBV4 and TRBJ2-2; D unclear. CDR3 length: 15 amino acids. The germline gives CDR1 LGHDT, CDR2 YNNKQL (reference sequence). V lost 8 bases and J lost 0, with 13 bases in between. CDR3 amino acids: CASLRWATNTGQLYF. The CDR3 DNA, read in part, is TGTGCCAGCCTTAGGTGGGCAACAAACACCGGGCAGCTCTAC. Together with reference TRBV4 and TRBJ2-2, the CDR3 gives the full variable domain: ETAVFQTPNYHVTQVGNEVSFNCKQTLGHDTMYWYKQDSKKLLKIMFSYNNKQLIVNETVPRRFSPQSSDKAHLNLRIKSVEPEDSAVYLCASLRWATNTGQLYFGEGSKLTVL.

As concerns this clone: Gene labels here are mouse ones. The read terminates 1 residue before the CDR3 end, so the remaining end is supplied by the germline J gene. The gene calls are TRBV5 and TRBJ1-1; D gene unclear. With 4 bases removed from V and 1 base from J, the gap between germline ends came to 7 bases. The CDR3 spans 13 residues. From germline, CDR1 is LGHNA and CDR2 YNLKQL (reference sequence). The CDR3 DNA, read in part, is TGTGCCAGCAGCCGTCAAAGAAACACAGAAGTCTTC. This codes for CASSRQRNTEVF. The whole CDR3 protein reads CASSRQRNTEVFF.

To note about this clone: Gene names refer to mouse genes. The read finishes 1 residue shy of the CDR3 end, and the germline J gene is used to complete it. Other DNA variants within this sample encode the same CDR3. The chain recombines TRBV26 with TRBJ1-1, with TRBD1 matching 7 bases. This CDR3 spans 13 amino acids. Looked up from germline, CDR1 is KGHPV and CDR2 is FQNQEV (reference sequence). Losses at the gene ends were 6 bases for V and 1 base for J; bases not matched to a gene: 2. CDR3 DNA (partial): TGTGCCAGCAGCCGGGACAGAAACACAGAAGTCTTC. Amino acids: CASSRDRNTEVF. The CDR3 in full is CASSRDRNTEVFF.

Comments on this clone: Mouse gene names apply. The sequence runs out 1 residue before the end of the CDR3; the remainder is reconstructed from the germline J gene. The rearrangement uses TRBV26 and TRBJ2-4, with a weak D call TRBD2 (5 bases). This CDR3 is built from 15 residues. The germline V gene encodes CDR1 KGHPV and CDR2 FQNQEV (reference sequence). V shed 0 bases and J shed 0 bases, with 7 bases lying between them. Here the CDR3 reads CASSLSTASQNTLYF. The CDR3 bases that were read are TGTGCCAGCAGTCTGTCGACTGCGAGTCAAAACACCTTGTAC.

This clone was observed a few times. The genes and germline here are from mouse. The CDR3 DNA, read in part, is TGTGCCAGCAGTCCCAGGGGGAACTCCGACTACACC. The encoded protein is CASSPRGNSDYT. The complete CDR3 protein is CASSPRGNSDYTF. The chain combines TRBV26 with TRBJ1-2, with 7 nucleotides matching TRBD1. The read ends 1 residue shy of where the CDR3 ends; the end is completed using the germline J gene. CDR3 length equals 13 residues. The germline V gene has CDR1 KGHPV and CDR2 FQNQEV (reference sequence). V shed 4 bases and J 2 bases; nucleotides not matched to a gene: 1.

This clone is termed medium-sized. The gene symbols are mouse symbols. The read gets to within 1 residue of the CDR3 end, and the germline J gene fills in the rest. The chain links TRBV12-2 to TRBJ1-2; 7 positions agree with TRBD1. With V trimmed by 4 bases and J by 0 bases, 7 bases remained unmatched. The CDR3 consists of 15 residues. CDR1 is SGHLS, CDR2 HYDKME, per germline. This chain's CDR3 is CASSQQGLANSDYTF. The covered CDR3 bases are TGTGCCAGCTCGCAACAGGGGCTTGCAAACTCCGACTACACC. The full variable domain, with the rest looked up from reference TRBV12-2 and TRBJ1-2, is NSGVVQSPRYIIKGKGERSILKCIPISGHLSVAWYQQTQGQELKFFIQHYDKMERDKGNLPSRFSVQQFDDYHSEMNMSALELEDSAVYFCASSQQGLANSDYTFGSGTRLLVI.

Comment on this clone: Gene labels here are mouse ones. The read ends 1 residue early relative to the CDR3; the germline J gene fills the gap. The chain carries TRBV23 and TRBJ2-7; no check of the table's D call, TRBD2, against the DNA was made. The V gene's germline CDR1 is KGHTA and CDR2 FQNQQP. CDR3 length: 12 residues. This CDR3 reads CSSRLGGLEQYF. The DNA read from the CDR3 is TGCTCCAGCAGACTGGGGGGGCTTGAACAGTAC. Supplemented by reference TRBV23 and TRBJ2-7, the full variable domain reads DAAVTQKPRYLIKMKGQEAEMKCIPEKGHTAVFWYQQKQSKELKFLIYFQNQQPLDQIDMVKERFSAVCPSSSLCSLGIRTCEAEDSALYLCSSRLGGLEQYFGPGTRLTVL.

With regard to this clone: The gene names given are mouse names. The read falls 1 residue short of the CDR3 end, and the missing part is taken from the germline J gene. V usage is TRBV12-1 and J usage is TRBJ1-3; 7 nucleotides line up with TRBD1. The CDR3 spans 14 residues. V gave up 2 bases and J gave up 3 bases; unmatched junction bases: 3. Germline V lookup: CDR1 SGHSN, CDR2 HYEKVE. CDR3 amino acids: CASSHRGVGNTLYF. Partial CDR3 DNA: TGTGCCAGCTCTCACAGGGGAGTTGGAAATACGCTCTAT.

A note on this clone: Genes here carry mouse names. The read falls 1 residue short of the CDR3 end, and the missing part is taken from the germline J gene. This sequence joins TRBV1 and TRBJ1-3, with no clear D. The germline gives CDR1 NSQYPW, CDR2 LRSPGD (reference sequence). V was pared by 6 bases and J by 6 bases, with 3 bases between. The CDR3 contains 10 residues. The sequenced part of the CDR3 DNA is TGCACCTGCAGAACAAATACGCTCTAT. Residues: CTCRTNTLY. The CDR3 in its entirety is CTCRTNTLYF.

About this clone: Gene names refer to mouse genes. The CDR3 extends 1 residue past the end of the read, so its final part is completed from the germline J gene. The V and J genes are TRBV26 and TRBJ1-1, with D perhaps TRBD1 (5 bases). Germline-derived CDR1 and CDR2 are KGHPV and FQNQEV (reference sequence). The V and J ends lost 6 bases and 8 bases respectively, with 10 bases between them. This CDR3 is built from 11 residues. The CDR3 sequence is CASRQEGEVFF. The DNA read from the CDR3 is TGTGCCAGCAGACAGGAAGGGGAAGTCTTC. Based on the CDR3 plus reference TRBV26 and TRBJ1-1, the full variable domain is NSKVIQTPRYLVKGQGQKAKMRCIPEKGHPVVFWYQQNKNNEFKFLINFQNQEVLQQIDMTEKRFSAECPSNSPCSLEIQSSEAGDSALYLCASRQEGEVFFGKGTRLTVV.

Turning to this clone: Germline and genes here are mouse. The read terminates 1 residue ahead of where the CDR3 ends, so the germline J gene completes it. V and J are TRBV23 and TRBJ1-1; whether TRBD1, the table's D call, matches the DNA was not checked. The CDR3 has 13 residues. Per the germline V gene, CDR1 is KGHTA and CDR2 is FQNQQP. The CDR3 region is CSSSRQGNTEVFF. Incomplete CDR3 DNA: TGCTCCAGCAGTCGACAGGGGAACACAGAAGTCTTC. Looking up the rest from reference TRBV23 and TRBJ1-1 gives the full variable domain: DAAVTQKPRYLIKMKGQEAEMKCIPEKGHTAVFWYQQKQSKELKFLIYFQNQQPLDQIDMVKERFSAVCPSSSLCSLGIRTCEAEDSALYLCSSSRQGNTEVFFGKGTRLTVV.

Details on this clone: All gene names here are mouse names. CDR3 residues: CASSLDGGGQDTQYF. The part of the CDR3 DNA that was read is TGTGCAAGCAGCTTAGATGGGGGGGGCCAAGACACCCAGTAC. The chain recombines TRBV16 with TRBJ2-5; 8 nucleotides align to TRBD2. The CDR3 is cut off 1 residue early in the read; its end comes from the germline J gene. Germline V gives CDR1 SGHSA, CDR2 FRNQAP. J was trimmed by 2 bases and V by 0 bases; bases with no gene match: 1. This CDR3 has 15 amino acids.

This clone was detected a few times. Any gene name here is a mouse gene name. The read halts 1 residue ahead of the CDR3 end, with the missing end drawn from the germline J gene. The J gene is TRBJ2-7, the V gene TRBV13-2; tentative D call: TRBD2 (6 bases). Germline loops: CDR1 NNHNN, CDR2 SYGAGS (reference sequence). The CDR3 is 12 amino acids. Deletions cut 1 base from V and 6 bases from J, with 8 bases between. The DNA read from the CDR3 is TGTGCCAGCGGTGATCGGGGGGTTGAACAGTAC. Its translation: CASGDRGVEQY. The full CDR3 reads CASGDRGVEQYF.

A remark on this clone: The germline and genes are mouse ones. The read is 1 residue too short to cover the CDR3 end, so that end is filled in from the germline J gene. The chain couples TRBV26 to TRBJ1-6; D call uncertain. TRBJ1-6 is reported as an ORF; its role is uncertain. The CDR3 sequence is 13 residues long. Per germline, CDR1 KGHPV and CDR2 FQNQEV (reference sequence). V lost 1 base to trimming and J lost 5 bases, with 3 bases between them. The CDR3 bases that were read are TGTGCCAGCAGTCTGTGGGATAATTCGCCCCTCTAC. This sequence encodes CASSLWDNSPLY. The CDR3, in full, reads CASSLWDNSPLYF.

This clone has more than one count but fewer than ten. Gene names are the mouse ones. The CDR3 end lies 1 residue beyond the end of the read and is filled in from the germline J gene. The chain carries TRBV26 and TRBJ1-2; 8 positions agree with TRBD1. The CDR3 contains 15 residues. Germline CDR1 KGHPV, CDR2 FQNQEV (reference sequence). Germline trimming cut 1 base from V and 2 bases from J; bases unmatched to any gene: 3. CDR3 amino acids: CASSLWSGGNSDYTF. The sequenced part of the CDR3 DNA is TGTGCCAGCAGTCTGTGGTCAGGGGGCAACTCCGACTACACC.

This clone is medium-sized by share. Genes here carry mouse names. The read finishes 1 residue shy of the CDR3 end, and the germline J gene is used to complete it. The chain joins TRBV13-2 to TRBJ2-5, with a weak D call TRBD1 (6 bases). The V and J ends lost 2 bases and 6 bases respectively, with 7 bases between them. In germline, CDR1 is NNHNN, CDR2 SYGAGS (reference sequence). CDR3 length: 12 residues. The CDR3 is CASGDQGDTQYF. The part of the CDR3 DNA that was read is TGTGCCAGCGGTGACCAGGGGGACACCCAGTAC.

Worth noting for this clone: Germline and genes here are mouse. The read stops 1 residue short of the end of the CDR3; the missing end is completed from the germline J gene. V usage is TRBV23 and J usage is TRBJ2-5; the table's D call of TRBD1 was not tested on the DNA. The CDR3 is 14 amino acids. The V gene's germline CDR1 is KGHTA and CDR2 FQNQQP. The CDR3 is CSSSQGTGKDTQYF. Incomplete CDR3 DNA: TGCTCCAGCAGTCAAGGGACAGGGAAAGACACCCAGTAC. Full variable domain (missing parts from reference TRBV23 and TRBJ2-5): DAAVTQKPRYLIKMKGQEAEMKCIPEKGHTAVFWYQQKQSKELKFLIYFQNQQPLDQIDMVKERFSAVCPSSSLCSLGIRTCEAEDSALYLCSSSQGTGKDTQYFGPGTRLLVL.

As for this clone: Mouse germline and gene names are used. The read falls 1 residue short of the CDR3 end, and the missing part is taken from the germline J gene. The chain links TRBV2 to TRBJ2-3; TRBD2 agrees at 9 bases. Per germline, CDR1 LGHNA and CDR2 YSYQKL. Trimming took 4 bases from V and 0 from J; bases not matched to a gene: 8. This CDR3 is built from 17 residues. Incomplete CDR3 DNA: TGTGCCAGCAGCCTCACCGGGACTGGGTCTAGTGCAGAAACGCTGTAT. It codes for CASSLTGTGSSAETLY. The whole CDR3 protein reads CASSLTGTGSSAETLYF.

As for this clone: The listed genes are named as in mouse. The read gets to within 1 residue of the CDR3 end, and the germline J gene fills in the rest. The rearrangement uses TRBV26 and TRBJ2-2, with a weak D call TRBD1 (6 bases). Germline values: CDR1 KGHPV, CDR2 FQNQEV (reference sequence). The CDR3 is 14 residues long. Trimming took off 6 bases at V and 0 bases at J, with 8 bases between the two ends. The covered CDR3 bases are TGTGCCAGCAGGGGGACAACAAACACCGGGCAGCTCTAC. It specifies CASRGTTNTGQLY. The full CDR3 sequence reads CASRGTTNTGQLYF.

In its sample, this clone was seen once. All gene names here are mouse names. The CDR3 end falls 1 residue outside the read, so it is completed with the germline J gene. The chain employs TRBV16 and TRBJ2-4, with D unclear. The V end was cut by 3 bases, the J end by 3 bases, with 7 bases between. This CDR3 has 13 residues. The germline V gene encodes CDR1 SGHSA and CDR2 FRNQAP. The CDR3: CASSLGGQNTLYF. The part of the CDR3 DNA that was read is TGTGCAAGCAGCTTGGGAGGGCAAAACACCTTGTAC.

With respect to this clone: Genes here carry mouse names. The CDR3 end lies 1 residue beyond the end of the read and is filled in from the germline J gene. The V gene is TRBV16, the J gene TRBJ2-5, with unresolved D. The CDR3 extends over 14 amino acids. The germline CDR1 and CDR2 sequences are SGHSA and FRNQAP. The V end lost 1 base, the J end lost 2 bases, and 7 bases lay between the germline ends. The covered CDR3 bases are TGTGCAAGCAGCTTAGTCGGGGTCCAAGACACCCAGTAC. Residues: CASSLVGVQDTQY. The CDR3, in full, reads CASSLVGVQDTQYF.

As for this clone: Genes and germline come from the mouse. The CDR3 end is not reached by the read, which stops 1 residue before it; the germline J gene fills it in. V usage is TRBV26 and J usage is TRBJ1-4; D is undetermined. The germline V and J ends were trimmed by 3 bases and 5 bases, with 7 bases remaining between them. This CDR3 comprises 13 residues. CDR1 is KGHPV and CDR2 is FQNQEV in the germline V gene (reference sequence). CDR3 residues: CASSLPQNERLFF. CDR3 DNA, as far as it was read: TGTGCCAGCAGTCTCCCCCAAAACGAAAGATTATTT.

To note about this clone: Genes and germline come from the mouse. The CDR3 extends 1 residue past the end of the read, so its final part is completed from the germline J gene. The gene calls are TRBV5 and TRBJ2-7; 10 nucleotides match TRBD2. Germline CDR1 reads LGHNA; CDR2 reads YNLKQL (reference sequence). The CDR3 is made up of 15 amino acids. The V segment lost 6 bases and the J segment 0 bases; nucleotides outside the gene matches: 5. The CDR3 bases that were read are TGTGCCAGCAGTCGACTGGGGGGACTCTCCTATGAACAGTAC. Its translation: CASSRLGGLSYEQY. In full, the CDR3 is CASSRLGGLSYEQYF.

As concerns this clone: The junction shows a germline mismatch at one end, possibly a read error. Gene names are mouse gene names. Sequencing ends 1 residue short of the CDR3 end; the germline J gene provides the rest. The rearrangement links TRBV26 to TRBJ2-7; 9 nucleotides line up with TRBD1. CDR1 and CDR2 from the germline V gene are KGHPV and FQNQEV (reference sequence). The CDR3 extends over 14 amino acids. The chain's CDR3 is CASGLSTGGREQYF. CDR3 bases read: TGTGCCAGCGGTCTGTCAACAGGGGGCCGTGAACAGTAC.

Regarding this clone: Germline and genes: mouse. The CDR3 end falls 1 residue outside the read, so it is completed with the germline J gene. V is TRBV24 and J is TRBJ1-2; 8 positions match TRBD1. The CDR3 loop spans 15 amino acids. Germline V gene lookup returns CDR1 KGHTA and CDR2 FRNEEI. With V trimmed by 3 bases and J by 0 bases, 3 bases remained unmatched. CDR3 amino acids: CASSLGTGTNSDYTF. The CDR3 DNA, read in part, is TGTGCCAGCAGTCTCGGGACAGGTACAAACTCCGACTACACC.